This T cell receptor (beta chain) came from a study of identical twins. General study results and limits: A partial confounding effect on zero-insertion analyses could come from invariant MAIT and iNKT cells. A cross-sectional statistical analysis, not follow-up of the same donors, supported the conclusions. In beta out-of-frame sequences, the excess sharing between twins was weaker.

Trimming pared 0 bases from V and 8 bases from J, leaving 12 bases between. CDR1 and CDR2 from the germline V gene are SGDLS and YYNGEE. CDR3 length: 13 amino acids. TCRdb reprocessed the 5' RACE reads via MiXCR and lists one record per CDR3 protein. In the table there are roughly 290,000 distinct CDR3 sequences, around 8.8% of which are singletons. At least ten counts were recorded for this clonotype. The target antigen is unknown. The same data also went into a second study, on yellow fever vaccine responses in identical twins. As that study records: After vaccination, twins' T cell response reportedly seemed partly convergent, partly personalized.

The chain has TRBV9 and TRBJ2-7; D not resolved. This TCR was recovered from a woman younger than 30 in good health. Sequences were obtained from memory (CD45RO+) T cells sorted from blood. In nucleotides, the CDR3 is TGTGCCAGCAGCGTAGGGGATGCCAAACAGCAGTACTTC. The encoded protein is CASSVGDAKQQYF.